The present TCR beta chain was sequenced within a study of long-term antiretroviral therapy in people with HIV. General observations from the study: CDR3 length ranges were narrower in HIV repertoires than in controls.

Version v3.0 of the immunoSEQ assay ran at survey level. Repertoires were generated with immunoSEQ multiplex PCR, while TCRdb's copy carries only in-frame clones and drops some. Of about 20,000 clones listed, 90% are singletons. As regards this clone: Its antigen is as yet unknown.

V lost 0 bases, J lost 3 bases, and 13 bases lay in between. Germline assignment: CDR1 SGHDT and CDR2 YYEEEE. This CDR3 has 16 amino acids. It was in the United States that all participants with HIV were treated. The chain is built from TRBV5-6 and TRBJ1-3; no reliable D call. The source is a woman aged 30 to 39 with HIV. The sequencing here drew on unsorted PBMCs, taken nearly 4.5 years before starting antiretroviral therapy. The CDR3 bases are TGTGCCAGCAGCTTGGCCCGCTTGAGTTATGGAAACACCATATATTTT. This translates into CASSLARLSYGNTIYF.